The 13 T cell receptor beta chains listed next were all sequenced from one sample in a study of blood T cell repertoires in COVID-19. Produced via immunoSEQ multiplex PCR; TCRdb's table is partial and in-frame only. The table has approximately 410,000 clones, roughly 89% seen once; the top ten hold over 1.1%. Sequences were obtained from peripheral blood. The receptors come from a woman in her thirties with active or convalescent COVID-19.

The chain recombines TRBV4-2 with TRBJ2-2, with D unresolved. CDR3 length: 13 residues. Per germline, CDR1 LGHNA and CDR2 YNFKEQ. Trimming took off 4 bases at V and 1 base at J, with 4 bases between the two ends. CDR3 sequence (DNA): TGTGCCAGCAGCCCCATGAACACCGGGGAGCTGTTTTTT. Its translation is CASSPMNTGELFF.

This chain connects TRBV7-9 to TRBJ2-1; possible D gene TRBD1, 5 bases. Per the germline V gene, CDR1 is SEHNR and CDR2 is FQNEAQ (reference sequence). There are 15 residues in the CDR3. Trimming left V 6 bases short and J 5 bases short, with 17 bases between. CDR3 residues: CASSSPIDSNNEQFF. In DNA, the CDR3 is TGTGCCAGCAGTTCACCAATCGACAGTAACAATGAGCAGTTCTTC.

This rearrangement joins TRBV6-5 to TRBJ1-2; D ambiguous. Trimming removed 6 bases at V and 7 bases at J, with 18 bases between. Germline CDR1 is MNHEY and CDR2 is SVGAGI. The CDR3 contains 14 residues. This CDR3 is CASRRPEGFLGYTF. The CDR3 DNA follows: TGTGCCAGCAGGCGACCGGAGGGTTTCCTTGGCTACACCTTC.

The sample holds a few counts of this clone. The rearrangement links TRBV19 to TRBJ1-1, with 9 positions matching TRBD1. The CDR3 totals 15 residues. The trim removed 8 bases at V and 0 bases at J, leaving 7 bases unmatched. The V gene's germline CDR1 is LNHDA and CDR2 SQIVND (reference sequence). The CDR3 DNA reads TGTGCCAGTCGTCGCGACAGGGGGATGAACACTGAAGCTTTCTTT. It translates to CASRRDRGMNTEAFF.

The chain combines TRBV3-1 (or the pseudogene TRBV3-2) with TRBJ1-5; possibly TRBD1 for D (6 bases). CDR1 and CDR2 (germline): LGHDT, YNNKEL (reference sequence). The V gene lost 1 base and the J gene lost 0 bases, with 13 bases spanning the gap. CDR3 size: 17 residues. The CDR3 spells CASSQGLQGYSNQPQHF. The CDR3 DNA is TGTGCCAGCAGCCAAGGATTACAGGGCTATAGCAATCAGCCCCAGCATTTT.

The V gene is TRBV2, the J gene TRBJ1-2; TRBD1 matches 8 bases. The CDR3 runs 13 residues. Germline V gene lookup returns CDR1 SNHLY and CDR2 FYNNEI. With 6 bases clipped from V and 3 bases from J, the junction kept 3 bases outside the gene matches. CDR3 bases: TGTGCCAGCAGCGCGGACAGGGACTATGGCTACACCTTC. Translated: CASSADRDYGYTF.

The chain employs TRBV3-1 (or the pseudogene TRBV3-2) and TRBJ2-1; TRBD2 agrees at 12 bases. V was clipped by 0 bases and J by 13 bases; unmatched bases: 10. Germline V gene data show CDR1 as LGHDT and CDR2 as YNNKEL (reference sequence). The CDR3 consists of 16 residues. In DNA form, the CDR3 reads TGTGCCAGCAGCCAAGATCGCCGACTAGCGGGGGCCAGACAGTTCTTC. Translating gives CASSQDRRLAGARQFF.

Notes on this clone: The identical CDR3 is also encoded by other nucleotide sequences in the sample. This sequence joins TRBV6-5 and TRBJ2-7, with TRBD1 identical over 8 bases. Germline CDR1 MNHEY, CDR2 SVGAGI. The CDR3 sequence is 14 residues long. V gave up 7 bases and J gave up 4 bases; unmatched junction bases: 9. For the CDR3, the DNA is TGTGCCAGCACACCTACAGGGGGAAGTTACGAGCAGTACTTC. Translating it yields CASTPTGGSYEQYF.

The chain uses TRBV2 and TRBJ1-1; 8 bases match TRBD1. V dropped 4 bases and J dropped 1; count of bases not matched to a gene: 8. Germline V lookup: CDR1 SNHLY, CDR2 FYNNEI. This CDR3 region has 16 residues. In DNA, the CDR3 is TGTGCCAGCAGTGTGGACAGGGACTTCAGGAACACTGAAGCTTTCTTT. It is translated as CASSVDRDFRNTEAFF.

The DNA for the CDR3 is TGTGCCAGCAGCCTAAGCTACCCGAACACTGAAGCTTTCTTT. Protein: CASSLSYPNTEAFF. This chain links TRBV14 with TRBJ1-1; unclear D gene. The V end lost 4 bases, the J end lost 1 base, and 10 bases lay between the germline ends. This CDR3 has 14 amino acids. The V gene's germline CDR1 is SGHDN and CDR2 FVKESK.

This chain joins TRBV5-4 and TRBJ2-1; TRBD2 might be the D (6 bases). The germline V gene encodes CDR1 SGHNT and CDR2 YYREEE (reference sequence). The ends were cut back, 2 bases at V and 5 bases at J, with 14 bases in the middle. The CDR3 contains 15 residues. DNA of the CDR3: TGTGCCAGCAGCTTAGACCTAGCGACTCACAATGAGCAGTTCTTC. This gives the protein CASSLDLATHNEQFF. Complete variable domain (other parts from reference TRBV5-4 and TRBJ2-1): ETGVTQSPTHLIKTRGQQVTLRCSSQSGHNTVSWYQQALGQGPQFIFQYYREEENGRGNFPPRFSGLQFPNYSSELNVNALELDDSALYLCASSLDLATHNEQFFGPGTRLTVL.

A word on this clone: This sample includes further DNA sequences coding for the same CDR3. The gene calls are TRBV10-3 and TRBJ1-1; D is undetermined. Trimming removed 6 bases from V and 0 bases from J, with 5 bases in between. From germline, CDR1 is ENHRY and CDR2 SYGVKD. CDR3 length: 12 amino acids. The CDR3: CAISGVNTEAFF. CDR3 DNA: TGTGCCATCAGCGGAGTGAACACTGAAGCTTTCTTT.

The CDR3 DNA sequence: TGTGCCAGCCGAAGCGGAAGGGAGGACCGTTCACCCCTCCACTTT. This encodes CASRSGREDRSPLHF. The chain is built from TRBV19 and TRBJ1-6, with D unclear. The V gene's germline CDR1 is LNHDA and CDR2 SQIVND (reference sequence). Trimming shortened V by 9 bases and J by 9 bases, and 21 bases separated the two germline ends. The CDR3 runs to 15 residues.